Presented here are 10 T cell receptor beta chains from one specimen sequenced in a study of CD8 T cells in Susac syndrome. cDNA came from around 0.5 to 1 ug RNA primed by random hexamers. MiXCR, applied by TCRdb to the immunoSEQ multiplex PCR reads, yields one record per CDR3 protein. The table lists about 140,000 distinct CDR3 sequences, about 95% of them singletons. The specimen was CD4+ T cells from PBMCs. These TCRs come from a human donor with multiple sclerosis.

Worth noting for this clonotype: Sequence at one end of the junction differs from germline and may be a read error. This chain links TRBV3-1 with TRBJ1-5; D gene uncertain. Per germline, CDR1 LGHDT and CDR2 YNNKEL (reference sequence). The CDR3 totals 15 residues. The chain's CDR3 is CASSQVRDSNQPQHF. CDR3 coding DNA: TGTGCCAGTAGCCAAGTTCGGGATAGCAATCAGCCCCAGCATTTT. Full variable domain (rest looked up from reference TRBV3-1 and TRBJ1-5): DTAVSQTPKYLVTQMGNDKSIKCEQNLGHDTMYWYKQDSKKFLKIMFSYNNKELIINETVPNRFSPKSPDKAHLNLHINSLELGDSAVYFCASSQVRDSNQPQHFGDGTRLSIL.

V gene TRBV2 combines with J gene TRBJ1-1; weak D call: TRBD1 (5 bases). CDR1 and CDR2 from the germline V gene are SNHLY and FYNNEI. V was cut by 0 bases and J by 5 bases, with 13 bases left in between. This CDR3 region has 15 residues. For the CDR3, the DNA is TGTGCCAGCAGTGAAGCGCAGGGCACAGTGACTGAAGCTTTCTTT. Protein sequence: CASSEAQGTVTEAFF.

The genes are TRBV7-9 and TRBJ1-2; perhaps TRBD1 as D (5 bases). V lost 4 bases and J lost 5, with 20 bases in between. This CDR3 has 16 residues. From germline, CDR1 is SEHNR and CDR2 FQNEAQ (reference sequence). CDR3: CASSYIGGAHLYGYTF. The CDR3 DNA reads TGTGCCAGCAGCTACATAGGAGGGGCGCATTTATATGGCTACACCTTC.

V and J are TRBV7-2 and TRBJ2-7; maybe TRBD2 (7 bases). The CDR3 is made up of 14 amino acids. Germline V lookup: CDR1 SGHTA, CDR2 FQGNSA. V was cut by 1 base and J by 6 bases, with 13 bases left in between. CDR3 region: CASSLGTGRAEQYF. CDR3 DNA sequence: TGTGCCAGCAGCTTAGGTACAGGGAGGGCCGAGCAGTACTTC.

This chain uses TRBV12-3 or TRBV12-4 with TRBJ1-6, with D perhaps matching TRBD1 (5 bases). V was clipped by 5 bases and J by 18 bases, with 14 bases between them. This CDR3 has 11 amino acids. CDR3 coding DNA: TGTGCCAGCAGTCTGGGGACGGTGCCCCACTTT. Its protein product is CASSLGTVPHF.

This chain links TRBV7-2 with TRBJ2-4; no clear D gene. CDR1 is SGHTA, CDR2 FQGNSA, per germline. Trimming stripped 2 bases from V and 0 bases from J, with 11 bases between. This CDR3 comprises 16 residues. CDR3 nucleotides: TGTGCCAGCAGCTTAATGAGCGCCCTAGCCAAAAACATTCAGTACTTC. Protein sequence: CASSLMSALAKNIQYF.

The V gene is TRBV19, the J gene TRBJ2-5, with D possibly called TRBD1 or TRBD2 (5 bases each). CDR1 and CDR2 (germline): LNHDA, SQIVND (reference sequence). V was shortened by 5 bases and J by 5 bases, with 18 bases between the two germline ends. This CDR3 has 15 amino acids. CDR3 region: CASSERGWNGETQYF. The CDR3 nucleotides are TGTGCCAGTAGTGAGAGGGGTTGGAACGGTGAGACCCAGTACTTC.

V gene TRBV7-3 combines with J gene TRBJ2-1, with TRBD2 matching 11 bases. This CDR3 comprises 14 residues. Germline V gives CDR1 SGHTA, CDR2 FQGTGA. V shed 5 bases, J shed 6 bases, and the junction held 3 bases outside the gene matches. CDR3: CASSTLAGGNEQFF. Written as DNA, the CDR3 is TGTGCCAGCAGCACCCTAGCGGGGGGCAATGAGCAGTTCTTC.

The J gene is TRBJ2-7, the V gene TRBV12-3 or TRBV12-4, with D maybe TRBD2 (6 bases). V shed 4 bases and J shed 7 bases, with 14 bases lying between them. The CDR3 has 13 amino acids. CDR3 residues: CASSSRDPGEQYF. The CDR3 DNA sequence: TGTGCCAGCAGTTCGCGGGATCCCGGGGAGCAGTACTTC.

CDR3 nucleotides: TGCGCCAGCAGCCCCCTGGTTAGCTCCTACAATGAGCAGTTCTTC. This translates into CASSPLVSSYNEQFF. The gene calls are TRBV5-1 and TRBJ2-1; D not resolved. Trimming pared 4 bases from V and 0 bases from J, leaving 11 bases between. The germline V gene has CDR1 SGHRS and CDR2 YFSETQ. CDR3 length: 15 residues.